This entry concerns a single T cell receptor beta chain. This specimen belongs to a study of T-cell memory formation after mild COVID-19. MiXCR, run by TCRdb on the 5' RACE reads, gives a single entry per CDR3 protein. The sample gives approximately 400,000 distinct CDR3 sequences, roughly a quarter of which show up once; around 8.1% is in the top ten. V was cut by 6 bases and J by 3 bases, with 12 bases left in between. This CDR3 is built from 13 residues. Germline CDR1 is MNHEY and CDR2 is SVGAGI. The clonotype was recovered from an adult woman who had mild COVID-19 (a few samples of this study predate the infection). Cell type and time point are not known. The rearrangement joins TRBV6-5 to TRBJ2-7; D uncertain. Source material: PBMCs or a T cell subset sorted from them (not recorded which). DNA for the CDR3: TGTGCCAGCAGCAATATAGAAGACTACGAGCAGTACTTC. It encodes CASSNIEDYEQYF.